The text below deals with one T cell receptor beta chain. The antigen remains undetermined. The sample comes from a study of CD8+ T cells in alopecia areata. Study-level background: Treated patients swallowed 5 to 10 mg of oral tofacitinib twice daily. Overall study results and limits: TCR sharing was clearer in mice than between patients, perhaps partly owing to patient HLA diversity. Alphabeta T cells residing in normal skin are also sequenced in scalp samples.

Sequencing templates came from extracted RNA that was reverse transcribed into cDNA. Clones were sequenced by immunoSEQ multiplex PCR, and TCRdb holds only the in-frame ones, with some missing. This table holds fewer than 150,000 clones, more than 30% found once. This CDR3 region has 13 residues. The germline CDR1 and CDR2 sequences are MNHEY and SVGAGI. The V gene lost 8 bases and the J gene lost 5 bases, with 13 bases spanning the gap. Lesional scalp tissue (obtained by punch biopsy) and peripheral blood were collected from alopecia areata patients. The chain carries TRBV6-5 and TRBJ2-1, with D perhaps matching TRBD1 (5 bases). The clonotype comes from a human donor with alopecia areata. The sequenced sample was CD4+ T cells sorted from blood. The CDR3 here is CASYSTEDNEQFF. Written as DNA, the CDR3 is TGTGCCAGCTACTCGACAGAGGACAATGAGCAGTTCTTC.